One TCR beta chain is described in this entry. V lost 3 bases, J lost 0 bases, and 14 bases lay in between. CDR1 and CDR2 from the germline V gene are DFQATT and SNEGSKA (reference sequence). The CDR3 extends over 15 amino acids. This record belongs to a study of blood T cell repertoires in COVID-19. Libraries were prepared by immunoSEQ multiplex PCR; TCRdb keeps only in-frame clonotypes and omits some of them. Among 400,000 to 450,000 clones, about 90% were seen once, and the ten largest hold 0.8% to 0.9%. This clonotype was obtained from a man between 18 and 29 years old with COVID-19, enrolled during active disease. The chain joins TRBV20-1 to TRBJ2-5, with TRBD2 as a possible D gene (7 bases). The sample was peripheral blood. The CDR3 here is CSASRWGGNQETQYF. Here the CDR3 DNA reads TGCAGTGCTAGTCGTTGGGGGGGCAACCAAGAGACCCAGTACTTC.